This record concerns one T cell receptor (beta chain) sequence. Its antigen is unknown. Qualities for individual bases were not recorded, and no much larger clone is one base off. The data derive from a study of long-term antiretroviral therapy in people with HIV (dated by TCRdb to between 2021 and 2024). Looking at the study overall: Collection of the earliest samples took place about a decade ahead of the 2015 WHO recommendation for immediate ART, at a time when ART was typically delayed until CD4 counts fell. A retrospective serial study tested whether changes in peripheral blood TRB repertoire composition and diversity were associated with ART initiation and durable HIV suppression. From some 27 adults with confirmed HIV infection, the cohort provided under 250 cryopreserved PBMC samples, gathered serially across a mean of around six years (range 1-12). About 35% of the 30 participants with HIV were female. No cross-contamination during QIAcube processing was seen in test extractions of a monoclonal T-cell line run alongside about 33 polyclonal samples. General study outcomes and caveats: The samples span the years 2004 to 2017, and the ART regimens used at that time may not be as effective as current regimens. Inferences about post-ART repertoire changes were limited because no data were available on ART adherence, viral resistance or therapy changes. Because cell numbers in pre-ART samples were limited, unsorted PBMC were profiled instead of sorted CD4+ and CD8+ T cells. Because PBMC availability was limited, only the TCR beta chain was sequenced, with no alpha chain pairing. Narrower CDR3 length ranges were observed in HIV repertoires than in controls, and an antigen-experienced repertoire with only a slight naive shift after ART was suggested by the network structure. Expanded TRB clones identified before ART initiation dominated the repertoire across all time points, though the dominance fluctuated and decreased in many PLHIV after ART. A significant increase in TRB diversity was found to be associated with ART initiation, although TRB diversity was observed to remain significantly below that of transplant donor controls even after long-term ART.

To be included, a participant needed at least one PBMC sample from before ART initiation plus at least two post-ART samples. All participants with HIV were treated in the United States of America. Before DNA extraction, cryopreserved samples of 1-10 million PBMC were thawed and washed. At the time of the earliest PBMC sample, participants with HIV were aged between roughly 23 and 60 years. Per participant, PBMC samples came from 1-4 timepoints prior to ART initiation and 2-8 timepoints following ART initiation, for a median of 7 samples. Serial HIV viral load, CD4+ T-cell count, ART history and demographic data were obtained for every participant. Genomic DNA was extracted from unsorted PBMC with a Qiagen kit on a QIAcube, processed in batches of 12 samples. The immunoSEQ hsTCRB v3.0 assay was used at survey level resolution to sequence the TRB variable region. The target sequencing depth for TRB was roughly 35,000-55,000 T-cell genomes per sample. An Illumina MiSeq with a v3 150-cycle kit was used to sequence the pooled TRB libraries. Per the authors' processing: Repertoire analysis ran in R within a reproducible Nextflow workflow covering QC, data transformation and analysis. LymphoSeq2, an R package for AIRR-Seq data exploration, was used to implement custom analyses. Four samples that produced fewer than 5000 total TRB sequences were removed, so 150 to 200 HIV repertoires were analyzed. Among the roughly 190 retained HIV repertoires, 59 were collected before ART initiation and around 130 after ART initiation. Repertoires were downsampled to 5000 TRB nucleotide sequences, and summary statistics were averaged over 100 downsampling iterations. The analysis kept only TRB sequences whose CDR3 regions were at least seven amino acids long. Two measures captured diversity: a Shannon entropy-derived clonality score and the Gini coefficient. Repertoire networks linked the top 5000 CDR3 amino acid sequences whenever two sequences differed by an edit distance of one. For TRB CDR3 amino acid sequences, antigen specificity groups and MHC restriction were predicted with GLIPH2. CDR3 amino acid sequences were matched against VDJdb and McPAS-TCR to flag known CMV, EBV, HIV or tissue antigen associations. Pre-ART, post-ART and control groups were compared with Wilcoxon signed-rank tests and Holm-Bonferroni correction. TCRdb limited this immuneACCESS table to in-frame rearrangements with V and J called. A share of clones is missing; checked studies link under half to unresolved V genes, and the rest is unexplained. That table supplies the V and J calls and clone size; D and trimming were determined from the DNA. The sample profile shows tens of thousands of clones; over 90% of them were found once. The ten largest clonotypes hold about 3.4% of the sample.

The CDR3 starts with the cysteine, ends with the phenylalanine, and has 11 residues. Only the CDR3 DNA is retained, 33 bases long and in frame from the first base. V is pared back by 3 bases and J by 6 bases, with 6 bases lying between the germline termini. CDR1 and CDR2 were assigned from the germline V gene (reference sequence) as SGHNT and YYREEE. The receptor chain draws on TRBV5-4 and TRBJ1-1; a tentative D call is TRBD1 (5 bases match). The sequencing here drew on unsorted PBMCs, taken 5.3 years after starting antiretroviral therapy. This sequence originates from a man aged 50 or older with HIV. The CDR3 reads CASSWGAEAFF. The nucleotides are TGTGCCAGCAGCTGGGGGGCTGAAGCTTTCTTT.